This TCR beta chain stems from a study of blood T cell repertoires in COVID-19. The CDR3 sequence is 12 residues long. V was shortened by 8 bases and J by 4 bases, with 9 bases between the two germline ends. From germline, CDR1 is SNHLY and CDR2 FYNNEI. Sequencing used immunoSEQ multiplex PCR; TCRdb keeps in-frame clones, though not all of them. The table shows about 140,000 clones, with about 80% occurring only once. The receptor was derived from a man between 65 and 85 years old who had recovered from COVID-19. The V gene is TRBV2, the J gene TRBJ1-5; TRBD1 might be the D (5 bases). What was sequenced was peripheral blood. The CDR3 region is CASQGRNQPQHF. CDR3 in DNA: TGTGCCAGCCAGGGTAGAAATCAGCCCCAGCATTTT.